This TCR beta chain originates from a study of cytomegalovirus exposure and HLA in healthy donors. Germline assignment: CDR1 LNHDA and CDR2 SQIVND (reference sequence). With 3 bases removed from V and 3 bases from J, the gap between germline ends came to 14 bases. The CDR3 totals 15 residues. PCR used 60 Vbeta primers and 13 Jbeta primers. The repertoire was sequenced with immunoSEQ multiplex PCR; TCRdb's copy has only in-frame clones and lacks some. The sample has 140,000 or so clones, more than 80% seen once; the top ten hold around 4.5%. The gene calls are TRBV19 and TRBJ1-1; no firm D call. The specimen sequenced was PBMCs. The source of this sequence is a woman aged 40 to 50 in good health and CMV-seropositive. The CDR3 here is CASSMRISGDTEAFF. CDR3 bases: TGTGCCAGTAGTATGAGGATCTCCGGGGACACTGAAGCTTTCTTT. Drawing the rest from reference TRBV19 and TRBJ1-1, the complete variable domain is DGGITQSPKYLFRKEGQNVTLSCEQNLNHDAMYWYRQDPGQGLRLIYYSQIVNDFQKGDIAEGYSVSREKKESFPLTVTSAQKNPTAFYLCASSMRISGDTEAFFGQGTRLTVV.